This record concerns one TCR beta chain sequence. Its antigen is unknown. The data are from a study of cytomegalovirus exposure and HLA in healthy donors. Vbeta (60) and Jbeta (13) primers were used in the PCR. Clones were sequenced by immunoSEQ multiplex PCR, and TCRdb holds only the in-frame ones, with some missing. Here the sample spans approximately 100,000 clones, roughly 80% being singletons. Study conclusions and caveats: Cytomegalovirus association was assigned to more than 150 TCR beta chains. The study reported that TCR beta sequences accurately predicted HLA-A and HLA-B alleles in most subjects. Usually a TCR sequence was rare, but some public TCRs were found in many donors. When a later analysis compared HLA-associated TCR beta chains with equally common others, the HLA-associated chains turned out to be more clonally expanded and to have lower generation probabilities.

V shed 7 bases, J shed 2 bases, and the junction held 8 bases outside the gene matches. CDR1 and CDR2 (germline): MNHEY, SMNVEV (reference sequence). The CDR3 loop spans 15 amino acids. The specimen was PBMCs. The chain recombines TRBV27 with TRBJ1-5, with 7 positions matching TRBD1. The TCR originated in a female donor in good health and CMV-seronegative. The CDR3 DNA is TGTGCCAGCAAATTCGAGGGGGCAGGCAATCAGCCCCAGCATTTT. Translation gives CASKFEGAGNQPQHF.